The present T cell receptor beta chain was sequenced within a study of shared clonotypes between healthy human individuals. Study as a whole: CD4 naive and CD4 memory each took three plates per donor, while CD8 naive took two and CD8 memory one.

Study findings and constraints: Memory subsets had estimated richness that was generally smaller than that of naive subsets.

Methods used by the authors: From ImmunoSEQ came sequences covering only the junction and carrying no quality scores, so filtering differed. TCRdb's copy holds only in-frame clones and misses some; the assay was immunoSEQ multiplex PCR. The D gene and trimming were derived from the DNA, and the V and J assignments and clone size from that table. This sample has about 2.5 million clones, with 92% found just once. Germline V CDR1 and CDR2: SGHDN, FVKESK. V was trimmed by 3 bases and J by 9 bases, leaving 12 bases between them. The CDR3 sequence is 13 residues long. Concerning this clone itself: What it binds is unknown.

This sequence was found in a young man in good health. Some clones in this sample may be carry-over from other donors' samples. V usage is TRBV14 and J usage is TRBJ2-1, with unresolved D. Sequenced sample: naive CD4+ T cells from PBMCs. Subset reported: CD45RA+ positively selected. Here the CDR3 reads CASSHGQVTEQFF. CDR3 bases: TGTGCCAGCAGCCACGGGCAGGTCACTGAGCAGTTCTTC. The full variable domain, its missing parts supplied by reference TRBV14 and TRBJ2-1, is EAGVTQFPSHSVIEKGQTVTLRCDPISGHDNLYWYRRVMGKEIKFLLHFVKESKQDESGMPNNRFLAERTGGTYSTLKVQPAELEDSGVYFCASSHGQVTEQFFGPGTRLTVL.